This T cell receptor beta chain is drawn from a study of shared clonotypes between healthy human individuals. Study outcomes and limitations: As a rule, naive subsets had a larger estimated richness than memory subsets.

A remark on this clone: Its antigen remains unidentified. Other nucleotide sequences in the sample specify the same CDR3.

Measured with immunoSEQ multiplex PCR; TCRdb has only the in-frame clones, and not every one. The sample comprises some 2,000,000 clones, 95% of which are singletons, and 0.1% to 0.15% rests with the top ten. V lost 1 base and J 0 bases, leaving 6 bases between the germline ends. The CDR3 loop spans 14 amino acids. Germline V CDR1 and CDR2: SGHDT, YYEEEE. Sequenced input: naive CD4+ T cells sorted from blood. The sample's subset: CD45RA+ positively selected. The TCR was taken from a man aged 18-30 years in good health. The V gene is TRBV5-6, the J gene TRBJ2-3, with D perhaps TRBD2 (5 bases). The CDR3 is CASSLRGSTDTQYF. In DNA, the CDR3 is TGTGCCAGCAGCTTGCGGGGAAGCACAGATACGCAGTATTTT.